Listed below are T cell receptor beta chains from one sample, sequenced in a study of shared T cell receptors in the human thymus. Clones were sequenced by immunoSEQ multiplex PCR, and TCRdb holds only the in-frame ones, with some missing. The table has some 660,000 clones, approximately 87% seen once; the top ten hold roughly 0.0086%. The same specimen was also included in a second study, on human thymus T cells.

Source material: thymocytes. Every receptor here comes from a boy in the first two years of life with a congenital heart defect. The CDR3 runs from the conserved cysteine through the conserved F or W. A D gene is named only where the DNA matches it firmly. For some rows the clone size is stated as once, few or many, or as a class when expanded; others skip it.

d_call | j_call | v_call | clone_size | cdr3_aa | cdr3_nt
TRBD1 | TRBJ1-1 | TRBV2 | - | CASTRTGNTEAFF | TGTGCCAGCACCAGGACAGGGAACACTGAAGCTTTCTTT
TRBD1 | TRBJ2-5 | TRBV5-1 | - | CASSSLQGQKETQYF | TGCGCCAGCAGCTCATTACAGGGACAGAAAGAGACCCAGTACTTC
- | TRBJ1-3 | TRBV19 | - | CASRPHSSGNTIYF | TGTGCCAGTAGGCCACACAGCTCTGGAAACACCATATATTTT
- | TRBJ2-3 | TRBV9 | - | CASSVQFGLLGTDTQYF | TGTGCCAGCAGTGTCCAGTTCGGACTTCTGGGCACAGATACGCAGTATTTT
TRBD2 | TRBJ2-7 | TRBV29-1 | few | CSVTGLAGSYEQYF | TGCAGCGTCACGGGACTAGCGGGATCCTACGAGCAGTACTTC
- | TRBJ1-1 | TRBV9 | - | CASSVGGRGCEAFF | TGTGCCAGCAGCGTAGGGGGGAGGGGGTGTGAAGCTTTCTTT
TRBD1 | TRBJ2-2 | TRBV27 | - | CASRRTGGIAGELFF | TGTGCCAGCAGGCGGACAGGTGGTATAGCCGGGGAGCTGTTTTTT
- | TRBJ1-5 | TRBV28 | - | CASSLQGRGFSNQPQHF | TGTGCCAGCAGTTTGCAGGGTAGGGGGTTTAGCAATCAGCCCCAGCATTTT
TRBD1 | TRBJ2-7 | TRBV12-5 | - | CASGSPRDRGGYEQYF | TGTGCTAGTGGTTCCCCTAGGGACAGGGGCGGCTACGAGCAGTACTTC
TRBD1 | TRBJ2-5 | TRBV28 | - | CASSPVLRDRTQETQYF | TGTGCCAGCAGTCCCGTCCTAAGGGACAGGACACAAGAGACCCAGTACTTC
- | TRBJ2-7 | TRBV6-5 | once | CASKRQQSYEQYF | TGTGCCAGCAAGCGCCAGCAATCCTACGAGCAGTACTTC
- | TRBJ1-1 | TRBV14 | - | CASRDTSENTEAFF | TGTGCCAGTAGGGACACATCCGAGAACACTGAAGCTTTCTTT
- | TRBJ2-5 | TRBV28 | - | CASSLRGGRSQETQYF | TGTGCCAGCAGTTTGAGGGGGGGGCGGTCCCAAGAGACCCAGTACTTC
- | TRBJ2-4 | TRBV15 | - | CATSRATGQAKNIQYF | TGTGCCACCAGCAGAGCTACGGGACAAGCCAAAAACATTCAGTACTTC
- | TRBJ1-5 | TRBV2 | once | CASSEGAGPQHF | TGTGCCAGCAGTGAAGGGGCGGGACCCCAGCATTTT
- | TRBJ1-2 | TRBV6-7 | - | CASSYRETCYTF | TGTGCCAGCAGTTACCGGGAAACCTGCTACACCTTC
TRBD1 | TRBJ1-1 | TRBV25-1 | - | CASSGLQGQSTEAFF | TGTGCCAGCAGTGGTTTACAGGGACAGAGCACTGAAGCTTTCTTT
- | TRBJ1-1 | TRBV5-1 | - | CASSLLGGADTEAFF | TGCGCCAGCAGCTTGTTGGGAGGCGCGGACACTGAAGCTTTCTTT
TRBD1 | TRBJ1-5 | TRBV14 | few | CASSLRQGVIFSQPQHF | TGTGCCAGCAGCCTCAGACAGGGTGTAATTTTTAGTCAGCCCCAGCATTTT
- | TRBJ1-1 | TRBV6-5 | - | CASSRGENTEAFF | TGTGCCAGCAGCCGCGGGGAGAACACTGAAGCTTTCTTT
- | TRBJ2-5 | TRBV6-1 | - | CASNRGQLETQYF | TGTGCCAGCAACCGAGGACAGCTTGAGACCCAGTACTTC
- | TRBJ2-3 | TRBV11-3 | - | CASSLGEFTDTQYF | TGTGCCAGCAGCTTAGGGGAGTTCACAGATACGCAGTATTTT
TRBD2 | TRBJ2-3 | TRBV14 | - | CASSQTLPTSQCTDTQYF | TGTGCCAGCAGCCAAACCCTTCCGACTAGCCAGTGCACAGATACGCAGTATTTT
- | TRBJ2-2 | TRBV28 | - | CASTENRGRGAGELFF | TGTGCCAGCACCGAGAATAGGGGCAGGGGTGCCGGGGAGCTGTTTTTT
- | TRBJ2-1 | TRBV6-4 | - | CASPSICEGNEQFF | TGTGCCAGCCCTTCGATTTGTGAGGGCAATGAGCAGTTCTTC
- | TRBJ1-6 | TRBV5-1 | - | CASSFSSYNSPLHF | TGCGCCAGCAGCTTCAGCTCCTATAATTCACCCCTCCACTTT
- | TRBJ1-5 | TRBV4-3 | - | CASSQDFGGNQPQHF | TGCGCCAGCAGCCAAGATTTCGGGGGAAATCAGCCCCAGCATTTT
TRBD1 | TRBJ2-2 | TRBV5-4 | - | CASSCRDRGPENTGELFF | TGTGCCAGCAGCTGCCGGGACAGGGGGCCCGAGAACACCGGGGAGCTGTTTTTT
TRBD1 | TRBJ2-5 | TRBV7-9 | - | CASTLTSGQGKETQYF | TGTGCCAGCACCCTGACCTCGGGACAGGGGAAGGAGACCCAGTACTTC
- | TRBJ1-2 | TRBV7-9 | - | CASSLKGGGYTF | TGTGCCAGCAGTTTAAAAGGCGGTGGCTACACCTTC
- | TRBJ2-1 | TRBV5-6 | once | CASSLRTPYNEQFF | TGTGCCAGCAGCTTGCGGACTCCTTACAATGAGCAGTTCTTC
- | TRBJ2-3 | TRBV20-1 | - | CSAPVATQYF | TGCAGTGCACCCGTGGCTACGCAGTATTTT
- | TRBJ2-3 | TRBV9 | - | CASSVDGLTDTQYF | TGTGCCAGCAGCGTAGACGGTCTCACAGATACGCAGTATTTT
TRBD1 | TRBJ1-3 | TRBV11-2 | few | CASSLRDRAGNTIYF | TGTGCCAGCAGCTTACGAGACAGGGCGGGAAACACCATATATTTT
TRBD1 | TRBJ2-4 | TRBV4-3 | - | CASSQDRRLAKNIQYF | TGCGCCAGCAGCCAGGACAGGCGACTAGCCAAAAACATTCAGTACTTC
- | TRBJ1-5 | TRBV6-1 | - | CAVGQKNYSNQPQHF | TGTGCCGTAGGACAGAAGAATTATAGCAATCAGCCCCAGCATTTT
TRBD2 | TRBJ2-3 | TRBV27 | once | CASSLVSGGAGDTQYF | TGTGCCAGCAGTTTGGTTAGCGGGGGGGCAGGAGATACGCAGTATTTT
TRBD1 | TRBJ1-4 | TRBV30 | few | CAWDRQGTNEKLFF | TGTGCCTGGGATCGACAGGGGACTAATGAAAAACTGTTTTTT
- | TRBJ2-7 | TRBV6-5 | - | CASKGRRDSYEQYF | TGTGCCAGCAAAGGCAGGAGGGATTCCTACGAGCAGTACTTC
TRBD2 | TRBJ2-5 | TRBV7-9 | - | CASFLAGVQETQYF | TGTGCCAGCTTCCTAGCGGGAGTTCAAGAGACCCAGTACTTC
TRBD2 | TRBJ2-3 | TRBV28 | - | CASSALTSGIGNTQYF | TGTGCCAGCAGCGCTTTGACTAGCGGGATCGGGAATACGCAGTATTTT
TRBD2 | TRBJ2-1 | TRBV5-6 | - | CASSRRLAGVVYNEQFF | TGTGCCAGCAGCCGGAGGCTAGCGGGAGTAGTTTACAATGAGCAGTTCTTC